Sequencing of this T cell receptor (beta chain) was carried out in a study of T cells in Graves' hyperthyroidism and ophthalmopathy. This clonotype came up a few times. Any patient presenting with uncontrolled infection, other autoimmune disease, pregnancy or lactation was left out. PBMCs came from around 10 ml fresh peripheral blood. TCR beta CDR3 regions were amplified from RNA transcripts. The HTBI primer set served for first-round RT-PCR of the TCR CDR3. TCRdb reanalysed the multiplex PCR reads using MiXCR and keeps one entry per CDR3 protein. The top ten hold about a tenth of the sample, which has some 760,000 distinct CDR3 sequences, 12% to 15% seen once. This receptor was identified in a woman aged 18-29 years with Graves' hyperthyroidism. Sequencing was done on a sample of blood.

The CDR3, as DNA: TGTGCCAGCAGCCCTGGACAGGGGAGAACCCCCTACGAGCAGTACTTC. This translates into CASSPGQGRTPYEQYF. This chain joins TRBV7-9 and TRBJ2-7; 9 bases agree with TRBD1. The V gene end was trimmed by 5 bases and the J gene end by 2 bases; junction bases not matched to a gene: 10. CDR3 size: 16 residues. The germline V gene has CDR1 SEHNR and CDR2 FQNEAQ (reference sequence).